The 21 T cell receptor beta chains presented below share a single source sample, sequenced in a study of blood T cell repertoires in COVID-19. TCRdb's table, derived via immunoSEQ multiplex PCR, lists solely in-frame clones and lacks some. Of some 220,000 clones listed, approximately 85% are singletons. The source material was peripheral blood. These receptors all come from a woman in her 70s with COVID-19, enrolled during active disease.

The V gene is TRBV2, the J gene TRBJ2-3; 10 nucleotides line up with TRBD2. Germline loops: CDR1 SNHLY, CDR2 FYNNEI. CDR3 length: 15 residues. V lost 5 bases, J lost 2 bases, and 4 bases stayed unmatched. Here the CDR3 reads CASSYSGRDTDTQYF. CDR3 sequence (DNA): TGTGCCAGCAGTTACAGCGGGAGGGACACAGATACGCAGTATTTT.

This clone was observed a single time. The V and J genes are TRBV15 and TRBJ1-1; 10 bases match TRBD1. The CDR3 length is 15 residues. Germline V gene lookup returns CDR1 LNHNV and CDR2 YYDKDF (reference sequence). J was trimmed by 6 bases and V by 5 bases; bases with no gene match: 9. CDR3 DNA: TGTGCCACCAGCGGCCAAAGGGACAGGGGCCCTGAAGCTTTCTTT. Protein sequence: CATSGQRDRGPEAFF. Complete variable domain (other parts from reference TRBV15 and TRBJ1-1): DAMVIQNPRYQVTQFGKPVTLSCSQTLNHNVMYWYQQKSSQAPKLLFHYYDKDFNNEADTPDNFQSRRPNTSFCFLDIRSPGLGDTAMYLCATSGQRDRGPEAFFGQGTRLTVV.

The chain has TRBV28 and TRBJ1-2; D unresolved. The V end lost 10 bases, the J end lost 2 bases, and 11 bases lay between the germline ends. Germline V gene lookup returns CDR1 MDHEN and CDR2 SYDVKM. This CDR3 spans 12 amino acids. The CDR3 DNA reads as TGTGCCACCAACGGAGTAAACTATGGCTACACCTTC. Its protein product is CATNGVNYGYTF.

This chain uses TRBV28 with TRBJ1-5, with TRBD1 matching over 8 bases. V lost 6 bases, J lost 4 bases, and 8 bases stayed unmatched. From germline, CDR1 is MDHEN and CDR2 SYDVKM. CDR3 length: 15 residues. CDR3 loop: CASRLQGQVNQPQHF. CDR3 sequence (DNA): TGTGCCAGCAGACTTCAGGGACAGGTTAATCAGCCCCAGCATTTT.

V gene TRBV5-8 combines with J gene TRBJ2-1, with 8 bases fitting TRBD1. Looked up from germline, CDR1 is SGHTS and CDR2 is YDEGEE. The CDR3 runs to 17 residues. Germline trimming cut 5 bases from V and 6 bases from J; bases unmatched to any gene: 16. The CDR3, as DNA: TGTGCCAGCAGTTCAGGACAGGGAAGTATTAGTTTCAATGAGCAGTTCTTC. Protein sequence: CASSSGQGSISFNEQFF.

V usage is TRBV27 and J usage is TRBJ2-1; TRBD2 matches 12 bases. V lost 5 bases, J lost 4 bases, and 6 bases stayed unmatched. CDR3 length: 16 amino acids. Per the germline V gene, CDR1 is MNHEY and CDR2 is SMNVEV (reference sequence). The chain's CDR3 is CASSRLGTSGYNEQFF. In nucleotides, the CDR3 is TGTGCCAGCAGTCGCCTGGGGACTAGCGGGTACAATGAGCAGTTCTTC.

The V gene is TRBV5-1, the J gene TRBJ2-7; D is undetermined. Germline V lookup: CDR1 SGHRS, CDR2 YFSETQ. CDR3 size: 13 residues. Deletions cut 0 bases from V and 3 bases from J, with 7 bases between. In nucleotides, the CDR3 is TGCGCCAGCAGCTTGGGGTCGGGCTACGAGCAGTACTTC. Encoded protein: CASSLGSGYEQYF.

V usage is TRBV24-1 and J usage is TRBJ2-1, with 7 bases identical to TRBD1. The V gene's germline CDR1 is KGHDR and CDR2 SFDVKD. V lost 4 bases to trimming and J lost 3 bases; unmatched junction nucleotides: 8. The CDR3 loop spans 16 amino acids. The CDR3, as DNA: TGTGCCACCAGTGACATAGACAGGGTTAGCTACAATGAGCAGTTCTTC. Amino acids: CATSDIDRVSYNEQFF.

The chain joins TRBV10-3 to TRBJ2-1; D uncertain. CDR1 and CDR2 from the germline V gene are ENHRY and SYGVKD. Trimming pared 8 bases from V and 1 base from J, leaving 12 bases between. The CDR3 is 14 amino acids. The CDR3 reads CAIGGQTSYNEQFF. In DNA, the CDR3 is TGTGCCATCGGTGGTCAAACATCCTACAATGAGCAGTTCTTC.

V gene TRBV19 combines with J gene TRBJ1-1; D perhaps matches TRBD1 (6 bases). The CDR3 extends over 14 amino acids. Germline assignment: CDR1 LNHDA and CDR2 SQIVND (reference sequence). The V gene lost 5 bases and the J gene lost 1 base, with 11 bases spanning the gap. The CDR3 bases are TGTGCCAGTAGTTCGATGACAGGGAACACTGAAGCTTTCTTT. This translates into CASSSMTGNTEAFF. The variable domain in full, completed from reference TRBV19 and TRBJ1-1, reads DGGITQSPKYLFRKEGQNVTLSCEQNLNHDAMYWYRQDPGQGLRLIYYSQIVNDFQKGDIAEGYSVSREKKESFPLTVTSAQKNPTAFYLCASSSMTGNTEAFFGQGTRLTVV.

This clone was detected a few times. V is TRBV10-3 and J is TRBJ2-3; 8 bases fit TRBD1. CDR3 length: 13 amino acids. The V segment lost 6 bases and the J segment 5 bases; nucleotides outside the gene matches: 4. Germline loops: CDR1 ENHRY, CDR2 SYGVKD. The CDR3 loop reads CAISSDRGDTQYF. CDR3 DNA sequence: TGTGCCATCAGCTCAGACAGGGGAGATACGCAGTATTTT.

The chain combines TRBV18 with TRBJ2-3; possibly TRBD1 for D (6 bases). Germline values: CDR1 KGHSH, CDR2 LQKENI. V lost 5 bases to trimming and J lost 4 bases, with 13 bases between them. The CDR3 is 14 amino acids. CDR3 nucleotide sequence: TGTGCCAGCTCATCTACAGGGCCGCCAGATACGCAGTATTTT. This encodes CASSSTGPPDTQYF.

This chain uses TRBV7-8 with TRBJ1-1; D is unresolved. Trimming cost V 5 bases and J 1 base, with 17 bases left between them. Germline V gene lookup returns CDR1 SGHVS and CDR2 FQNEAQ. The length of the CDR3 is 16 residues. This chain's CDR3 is CASSQFSRVPNTEAFF. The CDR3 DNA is TGTGCCAGCAGCCAATTTAGCCGGGTCCCGAACACTGAAGCTTTCTTT. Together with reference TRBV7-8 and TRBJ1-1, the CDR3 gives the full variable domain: GAGVSQSPRYKVAKRGQDVALRCDPISGHVSLFWYQQALGQGPEFLTYFQNEAQLDKSGLPSDRFFAERPEGSVSTLKIQRTQQEDSAVYLCASSQFSRVPNTEAFFGQGTRLTVV.

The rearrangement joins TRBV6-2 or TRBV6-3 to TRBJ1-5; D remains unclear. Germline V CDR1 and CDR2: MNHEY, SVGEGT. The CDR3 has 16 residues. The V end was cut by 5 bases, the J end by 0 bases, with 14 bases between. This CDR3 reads CASSGPDGSSNQPQHF. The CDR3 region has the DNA TGTGCCAGCAGTGGCCCGGACGGGAGTAGCAATCAGCCCCAGCATTTT.

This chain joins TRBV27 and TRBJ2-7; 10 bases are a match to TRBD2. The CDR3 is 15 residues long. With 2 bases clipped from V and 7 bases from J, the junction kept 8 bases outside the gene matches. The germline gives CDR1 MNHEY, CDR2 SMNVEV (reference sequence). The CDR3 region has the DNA TGTGCCAGCAGTTTAAGCGGGAGGGCCTTTACTGAGCAGTACTTC. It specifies CASSLSGRAFTEQYF.

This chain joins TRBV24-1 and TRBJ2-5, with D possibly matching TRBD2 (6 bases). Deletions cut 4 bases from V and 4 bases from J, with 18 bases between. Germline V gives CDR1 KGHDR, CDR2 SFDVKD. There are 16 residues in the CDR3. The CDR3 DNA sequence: TGTGCCACCAGTGACCAGTCTAGCGCCCCCGGAGAGACCCAGTACTTC. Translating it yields CATSDQSSAPGETQYF.

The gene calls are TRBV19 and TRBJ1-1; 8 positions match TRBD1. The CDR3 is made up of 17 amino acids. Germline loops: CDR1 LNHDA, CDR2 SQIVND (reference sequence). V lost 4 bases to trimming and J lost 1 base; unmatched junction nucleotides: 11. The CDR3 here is CASSNPVTGGWNTEAFF. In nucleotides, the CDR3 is TGTGCCAGTAGTAATCCTGTCACAGGGGGATGGAACACTGAAGCTTTCTTT.

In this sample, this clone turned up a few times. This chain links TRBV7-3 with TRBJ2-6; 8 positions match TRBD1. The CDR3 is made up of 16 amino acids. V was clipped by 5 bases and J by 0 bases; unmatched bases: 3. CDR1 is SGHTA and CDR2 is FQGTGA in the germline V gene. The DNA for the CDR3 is TGTGCCAGCAGCCGCGGACAGGGCTCTGGGGCCAACGTCCTGACTTTC. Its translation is CASSRGQGSGANVLTF. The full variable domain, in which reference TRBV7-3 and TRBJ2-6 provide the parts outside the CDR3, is GAGVSQTPSNKVTEKGKYVELRCDPISGHTALYWYRQSLGQGPEFLIYFQGTGAADDSGLPNDRFFAVRPEGSVSTLKIQRTERGDSAVYLCASSRGQGSGANVLTFGAGSRLTVL.

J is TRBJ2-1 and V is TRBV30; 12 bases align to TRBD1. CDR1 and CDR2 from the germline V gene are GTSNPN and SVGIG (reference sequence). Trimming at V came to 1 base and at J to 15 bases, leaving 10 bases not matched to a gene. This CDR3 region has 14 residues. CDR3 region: CAWSGGTGGQVRFF. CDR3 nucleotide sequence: TGTGCCTGGAGTGGGGGGACAGGGGGCCAAGTACGGTTCTTC.

CDR3 residues: CAWSFVPRETQYF. The CDR3 DNA reads TGTGCCTGGAGCTTTGTTCCCCGGGAGACCCAGTACTTC. The chain recombines TRBV30 with TRBJ2-5; D gene unclear. V was trimmed by 3 bases and J by 5 bases, leaving 13 bases between them. Germline V gives CDR1 GTSNPN, CDR2 SVGIG (reference sequence). The CDR3 extends over 13 amino acids.

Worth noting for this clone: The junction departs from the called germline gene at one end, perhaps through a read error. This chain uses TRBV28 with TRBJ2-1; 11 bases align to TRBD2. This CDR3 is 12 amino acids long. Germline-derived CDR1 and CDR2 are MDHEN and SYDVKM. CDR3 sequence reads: CASSRRLAGSVF. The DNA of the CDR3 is TGTGCCAGCAGTCGTAGACTAGCGGGATCGGTCTTC. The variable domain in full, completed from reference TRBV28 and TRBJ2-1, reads DVKVTQSSRYLVKRTGEKVFLECVQDMDHENMFWYRQDPGLGLRLIYFSYDVKMKEKGDIPEGYSVSREKKERFSLILESASTNQTSMYLCASSRRLAGSVFGPGTRLTVL.